This TCR beta chain was identified during a study of somatic mutations in cytotoxic T cells in rheumatoid arthritis. Study-level information: Among the T-cell populations stained with V beta antibodies, some were separated by flow sorting at nearly 100% purity, including V beta1+ cells whose TCRB was sequenced.

Produced via immunoSEQ multiplex PCR; TCRdb's table is partial and in-frame only. This sample carries approximately 14,000 clones, roughly 87% of them seen once, and the ten largest clones take over 25%. Concerning this clone itself: Its target is not known.

Study-wide results and limits: More than 20% of CD8+ cells belonged to the largest clone in about an eighth of the 65 patients. Antigens bound by the expanded CD8+ clones were not identified.

The sequenced material came from CD8+ T cells sorted from blood. The receptor's source is an adult with rheumatoid arthritis.

The CDR3 spells CASSLVPGATGELFF. The CDR3 DNA is TGTGCCAGCAGCTTAGTGCCAGGGGCCACCGGGGAGCTGTTTTTT. V usage is TRBV7-9 and J usage is TRBJ2-2, with TRBD1 as a possible D gene (6 bases). The germline gives CDR1 SEHNR, CDR2 FQNEAQ (reference sequence). This CDR3 is built from 15 residues. The V end lost 1 base, the J end lost 4 bases, and 10 bases lay between the germline ends.